Below are 18 T cell receptor beta chains sequenced from a single sample in a study of human T cells and chemical hapten exposure. Noted time point: patch test 2, 6 weeks after DPC sensitization. Sample treatment: therapeutic diphenylcyclopropenone sensitization with weekly scalp DPC. Each CDR3 protein is one row after TCRdb ran MiXCR on the RACE reads. The sample includes 120,000 to 150,000 distinct CDR3 sequences, over 9.5% seen only once; the top ten take around 1.4%. The sample was whole blood, taken in connection with sensitization to the hapten diphenylcyclopropenone (DPC). The receptors shown here come from a woman between 45 and 65 years old with alopecia areata. Some clones in this sample may be carry-over from other donors' samples.

This chain links TRBV12-3 or TRBV12-4 with TRBJ2-7, with D perhaps assigned TRBD1 or TRBD2 (6 bases each). The CDR3 is 14 amino acids. V dropped 1 base and J dropped 2 bases, with 9 bases sitting between them. In DNA form, the CDR3 reads TGTGCCAGCAGTTTAGAGGGGGAGGCCTACGAGCAGTACTTC. Translation gives CASSLEGEAYEQYF.

In its sample, this clonotype was seen a few times. The V and J genes are TRBV5-5 and TRBJ1-3; D call uncertain. The CDR3 is 16 amino acids. Germline-derived CDR1 and CDR2 are SGHKS and YYEKEE (reference sequence). Trimming pared 2 bases from V and 3 bases from J, leaving 15 bases between. For the CDR3, the DNA is TGTGCCAGCAGCTTAGTCGTCGGTCGAGGTGGAAACACCATATATTTT. Translating it yields CASSLVVGRGGNTIYF.

This clonotype was detected only a few times. This chain connects TRBV20-1 to TRBJ2-3; the D gene could be TRBD1 or TRBD2 (5 bases each). Germline-derived CDR1 and CDR2 are DFQATT and SNEGSKA (reference sequence). This CDR3 region has 11 residues. V lost 5 bases, J lost 8 bases, and 11 bases lay in between. CDR3 region: CSAPPGGTQYF. The DNA of the CDR3 is TGCAGTGCTCCTCCTGGGGGTACGCAGTATTTT.

This clonotype was picked up many times. The genes are TRBV5-1 and TRBJ2-2; TRBD1 matches at 9 bases. J gave up 4 bases and V 0 bases, and 4 bases lay outside the gene matches. The germline CDR1 and CDR2 sequences are SGHRS and YFSETQ. CDR3 length: 16 residues. The chain's CDR3 is CASSLDRGRGTGELFF. The CDR3 nucleotides read TGCGCCAGCAGCTTGGACAGGGGGCGTGGCACCGGGGAGCTGTTTTTT.

V gene TRBV20-1 combines with J gene TRBJ2-7; TRBD1 aligns across 8 bases. The CDR3 contains 12 residues. Germline loops: CDR1 DFQATT, CDR2 SNEGSKA (reference sequence). V lost 5 bases, J lost 2 bases, and 2 bases stayed unmatched. CDR3: CSALTGAYEQYF. CDR3 bases: TGCAGTGCTTTGACAGGGGCCTACGAGCAGTACTTC.

This rearrangement joins TRBV2 to TRBJ2-1; TRBD2 matches 9 bases. CDR3 length: 14 amino acids. CDR1 and CDR2 from the germline V gene are SNHLY and FYNNEI. With V trimmed by 4 bases and J by 8 bases, 6 bases remained unmatched. Here the CDR3 reads CASSGLAGWDEQFF. The CDR3 DNA is TGTGCCAGCAGTGGGCTAGCGGGATGGGATGAGCAGTTCTTC.

This chain links TRBV7-2 with TRBJ2-7, with TRBD2 as a possible D gene (6 bases). The germline V gene encodes CDR1 SGHTA and CDR2 FQGNSA. V was shortened by 5 bases and J by 7 bases, with 12 bases between the two germline ends. This CDR3 is built from 12 residues. The CDR3 loop is CASSPFRGEQYF. The CDR3 DNA reads TGTGCCAGCAGCCCCTTTCGGGGGGAGCAGTACTTC.

This clonotype was counted ten times or more. V gene TRBV24-1 combines with J gene TRBJ1-1; the D gene is possibly TRBD1 (5 bases). The CDR3 extends over 15 amino acids. Germline-derived CDR1 and CDR2 are KGHDR and SFDVKD. Trimming removed 3 bases at V and 3 bases at J, with 13 bases between. The CDR3 DNA reads as TGTGCCACCAGTGATCCCCCAGACAGTTACACTGAAGCTTTCTTT. Protein: CATSDPPDSYTEAFF.

This clonotype came up a few times. This chain uses TRBV5-1 with TRBJ2-1; 13 bases agree with TRBD2. Germline loops: CDR1 SGHRS, CDR2 YFSETQ. J lost 9 bases, V lost 4 bases, and 7 bases had no gene match. The CDR3 consists of 15 residues. CDR3 region: CASSRTSGSSGEQFF. The CDR3 DNA reads TGCGCCAGCAGCAGGACTAGCGGGAGCTCGGGTGAGCAGTTCTTC.

This clonotype came up a few times. The chain employs TRBV11-2 and TRBJ2-7; D might be TRBD1 or TRBD2, each matching 5 bases. Trimming cost V 1 base and J 0 bases, with 13 bases left between them. The germline gives CDR1 SGHAT, CDR2 FQNNGV. CDR3 length: 16 residues. CDR3 nucleotide sequence: TGTGCCAGCAGCTTAGCCGGGACGTTGAGCTCCTACGAGCAGTACTTC. Translating gives CASSLAGTLSSYEQYF. Full variable domain (remainder filled in from reference TRBV11-2 and TRBJ2-7): EAGVAQSPRYKIIEKRQSVAFWCNPISGHATLYWYQQILGQGPKLLIQFQNNGVVDDSQLPKDRFSAERLKGVDSTLKIQPAKLEDSAVYLCASSLAGTLSSYEQYFGPGTRLTVT.

The chain has TRBV4-2 and TRBJ1-5; no clear D gene. Trimming removed 0 bases at V and 7 bases at J, with 13 bases between. This CDR3 is 15 amino acids long. Germline CDR1 LGHNA, CDR2 YNFKEQ. The CDR3 region is CASSQDGAAKQPQHF. The CDR3 nucleotides read TGTGCCAGCAGCCAAGATGGAGCCGCTAAACAGCCCCAGCATTTT.

The V gene is TRBV7-2, the J gene TRBJ1-3, with D possibly being TRBD1 (5 bases). Germline loops: CDR1 SGHTA, CDR2 FQGNSA. Deletions cut 5 bases from V and 2 bases from J, with 13 bases between. The CDR3 runs to 15 residues. CDR3 nucleotides: TGTGCCAGCAGCCCAGGGAGGGTAGCTGGAAACACCATATATTTT. Its protein is CASSPGRVAGNTIYF.

This clonotype was counted at least ten times. The chain employs TRBV7-2 and TRBJ2-5; perhaps TRBD2 as D (5 bases). CDR1 is SGHTA and CDR2 is FQGNSA in the germline V gene. With 1 base removed from V and 4 bases from J, the gap between germline ends came to 13 bases. The CDR3 extends over 15 amino acids. The CDR3 is CASSLVVGVRETQYF. CDR3 nucleotide sequence: TGTGCCAGCAGCTTAGTCGTGGGAGTAAGAGAGACCCAGTACTTC.

This clonotype has a handful of counts. This chain links TRBV20-1 with TRBJ2-1, with D possibly TRBD2 on 6 matching bases. V dropped 0 bases and J dropped 9 bases, with 21 bases sitting between them. CDR3 length equals 16 residues. The germline CDR1 and CDR2 sequences are DFQATT and SNEGSKA (reference sequence). CDR3 protein: CSARDPTSGGRGEQFF. For the CDR3, the DNA is TGCAGTGCTAGAGACCCGACTAGTGGGGGAAGGGGTGAGCAGTTCTTC.

This clonotype was picked up many times. The chain combines TRBV6-4 with TRBJ2-1, with 10 bases matching TRBD2. The ends lost 5 bases at V and 9 bases at J; junction bases unmatched: 10. Germline V gives CDR1 MRHNA, CDR2 SNTAGT. This CDR3 has 15 amino acids. CDR3 DNA sequence: TGTGCCAGCAGTAATGAAGCGGGAGGGCCGGGTGAGCAGTTCTTC. Its translation is CASSNEAGGPGEQFF.

This clonotype was found a few times. J is TRBJ2-7 and V is TRBV7-9; a possible D gene is TRBD1 (5 bases). The CDR3 sequence is 14 residues long. Germline loops: CDR1 SEHNR, CDR2 FQNEAQ (reference sequence). V dropped 2 bases and J dropped 5 bases, with 13 bases sitting between them. The CDR3 is CASSLKGEVDEQYF. The CDR3 coding sequence is TGTGCCAGCAGCTTAAAAGGGGAAGTTGACGAGCAGTACTTC.

The CDR3 here is CASSLPGGTYEQYF. The CDR3 nucleotides are TGTGCCAGCAGTTTACCAGGGGGCACCTACGAGCAGTACTTC. The V gene is TRBV6-2 or TRBV6-3, the J gene TRBJ2-7; 8 nucleotides line up with TRBD1. This CDR3 region has 14 residues. Germline V gene lookup returns CDR1 MNHEY and CDR2 SVGEGT. The trim removed 4 bases at V and 2 bases at J, leaving 4 bases unmatched.

The table lists this clonotype with a count of one. This chain joins TRBV20-1 and TRBJ2-2; the D is unclear. V was cut by 2 bases and J by 3 bases, with 7 bases left in between. The germline V gene encodes CDR1 DFQATT and CDR2 SNEGSKA (reference sequence). CDR3 size: 13 residues. CDR3 nucleotide sequence: TGCAGTGCTAGAAGGGTGGACACCGGGGAGCTGTTTTTT. Its translation: CSARRVDTGELFF.